This T cell receptor (beta chain) was profiled in a study of cytomegalovirus exposure and HLA in healthy donors. Overall study results and limits: The likely origin of a cluster of highly shared sequence variants was a sequencing artifact. In a later analysis, TCR beta V- and J-gene trimming was associated with a missense DCLRE1C variant. Researchers catalogued roughly 150 TCR beta chains as cytomegalovirus-associated.

The study ran its PCR with 60 Vbeta and 13 Jbeta primers. Data came from immunoSEQ multiplex PCR; TCRdb stores just in-frame clones and leaves some out. The table lists more than 110,000 clones, around 82% of them singletons, with about 6.5% in the top ten. Remarks on this clone: Its antigen is unidentified.

The clonotype comes from a man aged 40-50 years in good health and CMV-seropositive. The sample taken for sequencing was PBMCs.

CDR3 protein: CASSPEGLAGGTQYF. For the CDR3, the DNA is TGTGCCAGCAGTCCCGAAGGCCTAGCGGGAGGGACCCAGTACTTC. The chain has TRBV7-2 and TRBJ2-5; 11 bases fit TRBD2. V lost 6 bases and J lost 7; bases outside the gene matches: 10. Germline lookup yields CDR1 SGHTA and CDR2 FQGNSA. This CDR3 spans 15 amino acids. Looking up the rest from reference TRBV7-2 and TRBJ2-5 gives the full variable domain: GAGVSQSPSNKVTEKGKDVELRCDPISGHTALYWYRQSLGQGLEFLIYFQGNSAPDKSGLPSDRFSAERTGGSVSTLTIQRTQQEDSAVYLCASSPEGLAGGTQYFGPGTRLLVL.